This T cell receptor beta chain was sequenced for a study of T cell repertoires in cytomegalovirus infection. TCRdb analysed the reads with MiXCR anew, one entry per CDR3 protein. The table shows 150,000 to 200,000 distinct CDR3 sequences, with roughly an eighth occurring only once. V trimming: 7 bases; J trimming: 12 bases; junction bases outside the gene matches: 11. The CDR3 contains 13 residues. V usage is TRBV12-3 or TRBV12-4 and J usage is TRBJ2-1; TRBD2 matches 8 bases. The source is a human donor in good health (CMV status not recorded). Some clones in this sample may be carry-over from other donors' samples. Material: PBMCs. The CDR3 protein is CASTTAGGNRQFF. CDR3 coding DNA: TGTGCCAGCACTACCGCGGGGGGAAATAGGCAGTTCTTC.